This T cell receptor (beta chain) is drawn from a study of T cell repertoires in cytomegalovirus infection. Turning to this clonotype: Its antigen is still unknown.

TCRdb reprocessed the reads via MiXCR and lists one record per CDR3 protein. The sample has 560,000 or so distinct CDR3 sequences, 15% to 20% seen once. General study results and limits: Cumulative frequency of public TCR beta families picked out carriers of CMV plus the relevant HLA. HLA-C-restricted CMV-specific TCR beta clonotypes were dominant in the ex vivo response.

This clonotype was sampled from a human donor in good health (CMV status not recorded). Some clones in this sample may be carry-over from other donors' samples. Specimen: CD8+ T cells from PBMCs.

CDR3 in DNA: TGTGCCAGCAGCCTCTCCGGGGGAATTAACTATGGCTACACCTTC. This sequence encodes CASSLSGGINYGYTF. This chain connects TRBV5-6 to TRBJ1-2, with D perhaps TRBD1 (5 bases). This CDR3 has 15 amino acids. Per germline, CDR1 SGHDT and CDR2 YYEEEE. V lost 4 bases and J 1 base, leaving 14 bases between the germline ends. Based on the CDR3 plus reference TRBV5-6 and TRBJ1-2, the full variable domain is DAGVTQSPTHLIKTRGQQVTLRCSPKSGHDTVSWYQQALGQGPQFIFQYYEEEERQRGNFPDRFSGHQFPNYSSELNVNALLLGDSALYLCASSLSGGINYGYTFGSGTRLTVV.